This passage covers 3 T cell receptor beta chains from one sample sequenced in a study of T cells in Graves' hyperthyroidism and ophthalmopathy. TCR beta CDR3 regions were amplified from RNA. HTBI primers were used for first-round RT-PCR of the TCR CDR3. TCRdb used MiXCR to reprocess the multiplex PCR reads, holding one entry per CDR3 protein. The profile covers about half a million distinct CDR3 sequences, with about 22% appearing a single time and 45% to 50% taken by the ten largest. Input material: blood. Receptors were obtained from a woman in her seventies with Graves' ophthalmopathy.

The table lists this clonotype with many counts. Compared with germline, one end of the junction differs, possibly owing to a read error. CDR3 in amino acids: CASSLELAVYNEQFF. CDR3 DNA sequence: TGTGCTAGCAGCTTAGAACTAGCGGTGTACAATGAGCAGTTCTTC. This chain links TRBV7-7 with TRBJ2-1; TRBD2 agrees at 8 bases. The germline V gene encodes CDR1 SSHAT and CDR2 FNYEAQ (reference sequence). The CDR3 consists of 15 residues.

This clonotype was picked up a small number of times. The chain uses TRBV6-1 and TRBJ2-4; no clear D. In germline, CDR1 is MNHNS, CDR2 SASEGT. V lost 1 base and J 1 base, leaving 23 bases between the germline ends. The CDR3 has 20 amino acids. Here the CDR3 reads CASSEGIAHGWKTAKNIQYF. CDR3 DNA: TGTGCCAGCAGTGAAGGGATAGCCCACGGGTGGAAGACGGCCAAAAACATTCAGTACTTC.

The chain couples TRBV28 to TRBJ1-5; TRBD1 is a possible D gene (6 bases). The CDR3 runs 14 residues. The V end was cut by 6 bases, the J end by 6 bases, with 15 bases between. Germline CDR1 reads MDHEN; CDR2 reads SYDVKM. The CDR3 nucleotides are TGTGCCAGCAGATACGGGGGGGCTATTCAGCCCCAGCATTTT. Its protein product is CASRYGGAIQPQHF.